This T cell receptor beta chain was observed in a study of spatial heterogeneity in lung cancer. Findings and caveats of the study: Tumor T-cell coverage was an estimated 7% or so for alpha and around 14% for beta chains. One measure, the expanded intratumoral alpha and beta TCR count, tracked tumor mutation counts.

As to time point: sample taken at primary tumor resection. The cohort: 70 to 75 early-stage, untreated non-small cell lung cancer patients. Unsorted whole RNA of tumor, nontumor lung or frozen PBMC was sequenced. In TCRdb, the 5' RACE reads were re-called with MiXCR into one record per CDR3 protein. Of 2,500 to 3,500 distinct CDR3 sequences in the sample, around 3.5% are singletons; the top ten hold approximately 15%. This CDR3 contains 14 residues. Trimming took 6 bases from V and 5 from J, leaving 16 bases between them. By share, this clonotype counts as medium-sized. Its antigen is currently unknown.

Sequenced material: lung tumor tissue, taken at surgery. V usage is TRBV12-3 or TRBV12-4 and J usage is TRBJ1-1; the D gene is possibly TRBD1 (6 bases). This TCR came from a male donor with early-stage non-small cell lung cancer. The CDR3 loop reads CASRARAGDTEAFF. The CDR3 nucleotides are TGTGCCAGCAGGGCACGAGCAGGGGATACTGAAGCTTTCTTT.